A selection of T cell receptor beta chains follows, all from one sample in a study of T cell changes during pregnancy in multiple sclerosis. The data were produced by immunoSEQ multiplex PCR, yet TCRdb's version contains in-frame clones alone and is incomplete. Here the sample spans over 60,000 clones, around 92% being singletons. The material sequenced was peripheral blood, taken in the third trimester of pregnancy. These receptors were obtained from a female donor in good health, enrolled as a control in a pregnancy study. The conserved cysteine and the conserved F or W are not part of the CDR3 here. The D gene is left open where the match is weak.

J	D	V	CDR3
TRBJ2-5	TRBD2	TRBV7-2	ASSLARGQETQY
TRBJ1-2	TRBD1	TRBV30	AWSPTGLPRYGYT
TRBJ2-5	NA	TRBV2	ASSERETQY
TRBJ1-2	TRBD1	TRBV19	ASSLQGSDYGYT
TRBJ1-2	TRBD1	TRBV5-1	ASSRTGSTEYGYT
TRBJ1-4	TRBD1	TRBV6-5	ASRRRGLAEKLF
TRBJ1-4	TRBD1	TRBV28	ASSYQTGGNEKLF
TRBJ2-1	TRBD2	TRBV9	ASSVRQGIGLAMQF
TRBJ2-5	TRBD1	TRBV28	ASRGDRERETQY
TRBJ1-4	NA	TRBV6-6	ASSPHSSGDEKLF
TRBJ2-2	NA	TRBV5-5	ASSLAGTGELF
TRBJ2-3	TRBD2	TRBV5-1	ASSLRASGFTDTQY
TRBJ2-4	TRBD2	TRBV15	ATSREWGGSGTKNIQY
TRBJ2-3	NA	TRBV30	AWSVKGEMGTYTQY
TRBJ2-1	TRBD1	TRBV30	AWSVQTGVF
TRBJ2-3	NA	TRBV15	ATSTRLAGQGRDTQY
TRBJ1-1	TRBD1	TRBV30	AWGTGANTEAF
TRBJ1-2	NA	TRBV2	ASRQSTYGYT
TRBJ2-1	NA	TRBV28	ASSPLGWRVNEQF
TRBJ1-1	TRBD1	TRBV5-1	ASSLEQGGGEAF
TRBJ1-2	NA	TRBV30	AASAGASQGYT
TRBJ1-4	NA	TRBV4-1	ASSQEGGGSEGEKLF
TRBJ1-5	TRBD1	TRBV2	ASRNGQGDQPQH
TRBJ1-2	TRBD1	TRBV18	ASSLDRDYGYT
TRBJ1-3	TRBD1	TRBV10-3	ATGQGDGSGNTIY
TRBJ2-3	TRBD1	TRBV7-8	ASSPRTGVSTDTQY
TRBJ2-5	NA	TRBV7-9	ASSLIGGAETQY
TRBJ2-2	TRBD2	TRBV10-1	ATSYSGSDVGELF
TRBJ1-4	TRBD1	TRBV18	ASSPQGQGMKKLF